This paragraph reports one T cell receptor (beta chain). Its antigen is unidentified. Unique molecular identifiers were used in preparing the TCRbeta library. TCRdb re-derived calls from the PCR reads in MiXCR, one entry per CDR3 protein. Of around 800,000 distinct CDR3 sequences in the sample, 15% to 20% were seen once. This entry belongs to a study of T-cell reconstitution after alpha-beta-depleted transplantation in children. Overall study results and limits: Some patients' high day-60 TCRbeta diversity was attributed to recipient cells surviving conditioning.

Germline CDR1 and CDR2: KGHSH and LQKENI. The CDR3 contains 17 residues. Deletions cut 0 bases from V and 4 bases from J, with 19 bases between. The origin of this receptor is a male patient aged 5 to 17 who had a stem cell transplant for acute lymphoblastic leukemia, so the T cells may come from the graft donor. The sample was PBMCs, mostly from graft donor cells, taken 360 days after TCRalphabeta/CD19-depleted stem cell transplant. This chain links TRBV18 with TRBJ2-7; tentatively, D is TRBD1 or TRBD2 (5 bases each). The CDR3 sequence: CASSPPFALGRSYEQYF. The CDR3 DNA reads TGTGCCAGCTCACCACCGTTTGCCTTGGGACGTTCTTACGAGCAGTACTTC. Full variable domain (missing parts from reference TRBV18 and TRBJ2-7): NAGVMQNPRHLVRRRGQEARLRCSPMKGHSHVYWYRQLPEEGLKFMVYLQKENIIDESGMPKERFSAEFPKEGPSILRIQQVVRGDSAAYFCASSPPFALGRSYEQYFGPGTRLTVT.